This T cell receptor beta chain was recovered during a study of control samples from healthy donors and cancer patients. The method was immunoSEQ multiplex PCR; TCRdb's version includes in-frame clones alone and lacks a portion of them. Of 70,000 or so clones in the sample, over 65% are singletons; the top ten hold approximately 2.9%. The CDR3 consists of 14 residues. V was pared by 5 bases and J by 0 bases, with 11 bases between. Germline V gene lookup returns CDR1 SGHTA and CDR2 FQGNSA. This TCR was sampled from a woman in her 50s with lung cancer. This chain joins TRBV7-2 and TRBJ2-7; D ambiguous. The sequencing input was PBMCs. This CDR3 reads CASSLTPSSYEQYF. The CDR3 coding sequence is TGTGCCAGCAGCCTAACCCCATCCTCCTACGAGCAGTACTTC.